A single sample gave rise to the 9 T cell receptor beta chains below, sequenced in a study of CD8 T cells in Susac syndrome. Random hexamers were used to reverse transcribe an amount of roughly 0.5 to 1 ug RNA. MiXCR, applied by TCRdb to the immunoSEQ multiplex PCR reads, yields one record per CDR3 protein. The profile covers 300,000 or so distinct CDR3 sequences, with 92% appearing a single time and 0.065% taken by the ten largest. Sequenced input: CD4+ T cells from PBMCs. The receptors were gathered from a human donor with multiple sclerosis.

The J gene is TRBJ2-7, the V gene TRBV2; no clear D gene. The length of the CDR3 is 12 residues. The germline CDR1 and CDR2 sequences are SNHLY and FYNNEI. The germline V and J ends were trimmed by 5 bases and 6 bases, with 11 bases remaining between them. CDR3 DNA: TGTGCCAGCAGTTTAGGAGCAGCCGAGCAGTACTTC. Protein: CASSLGAAEQYF.

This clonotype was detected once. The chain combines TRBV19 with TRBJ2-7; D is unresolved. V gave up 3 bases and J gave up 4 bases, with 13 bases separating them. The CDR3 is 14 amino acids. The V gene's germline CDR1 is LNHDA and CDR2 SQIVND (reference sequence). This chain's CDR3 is CASSIRGSIYEQYF. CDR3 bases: TGTGCCAGTAGTATCAGAGGCAGCATTTACGAGCAGTACTTC.

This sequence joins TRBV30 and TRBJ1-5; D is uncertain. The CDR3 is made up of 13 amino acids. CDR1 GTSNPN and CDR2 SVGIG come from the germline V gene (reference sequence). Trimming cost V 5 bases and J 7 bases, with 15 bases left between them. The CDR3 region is CAWSFARGQPQHF. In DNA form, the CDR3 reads TGTGCCTGGTCTTTCGCGCGCGGGCAGCCCCAGCATTTT.

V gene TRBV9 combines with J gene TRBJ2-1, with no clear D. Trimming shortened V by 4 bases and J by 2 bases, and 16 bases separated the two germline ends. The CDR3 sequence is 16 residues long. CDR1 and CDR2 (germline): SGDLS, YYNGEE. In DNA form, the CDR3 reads TGTGCCAGCAGCCCTACATCCTCAGCTACCTACAATGAGCAGTTCTTC. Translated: CASSPTSSATYNEQFF.

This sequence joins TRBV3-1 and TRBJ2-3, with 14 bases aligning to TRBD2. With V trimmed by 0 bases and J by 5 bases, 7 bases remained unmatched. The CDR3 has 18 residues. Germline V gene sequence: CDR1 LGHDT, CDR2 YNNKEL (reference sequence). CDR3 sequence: CASSQERSGLAGVDTQYF. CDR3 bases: TGTGCCAGCAGCCAAGAACGCTCGGGACTAGCGGGGGTAGATACGCAGTATTTT.

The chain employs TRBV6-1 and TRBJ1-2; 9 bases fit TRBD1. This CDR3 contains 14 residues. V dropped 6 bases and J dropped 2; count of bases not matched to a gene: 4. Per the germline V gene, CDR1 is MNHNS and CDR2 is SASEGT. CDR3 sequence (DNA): TGTGCCAGCAGCCGGGACAGGGTAAACTATGGCTACACCTTC. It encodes CASSRDRVNYGYTF.

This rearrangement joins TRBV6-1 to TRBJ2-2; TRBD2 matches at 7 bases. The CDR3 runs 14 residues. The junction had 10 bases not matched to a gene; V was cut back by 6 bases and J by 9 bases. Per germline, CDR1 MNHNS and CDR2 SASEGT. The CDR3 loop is CASSPPRGNRELFF. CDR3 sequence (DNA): TGTGCCAGCAGCCCCCCGCGGGGGAACCGGGAGCTGTTTTTT.

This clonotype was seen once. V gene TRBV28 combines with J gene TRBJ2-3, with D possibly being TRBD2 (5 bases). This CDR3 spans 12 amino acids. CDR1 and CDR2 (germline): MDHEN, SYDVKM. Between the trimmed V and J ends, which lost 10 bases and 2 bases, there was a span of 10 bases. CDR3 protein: CATSGNTDTQYF. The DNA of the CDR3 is TGTGCCACCTCGGGAAACACAGATACGCAGTATTTT.

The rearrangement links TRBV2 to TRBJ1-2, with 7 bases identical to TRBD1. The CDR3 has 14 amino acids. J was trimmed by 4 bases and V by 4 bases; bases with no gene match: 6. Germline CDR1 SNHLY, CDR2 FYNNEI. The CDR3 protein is CASSGQGRLYGYTF. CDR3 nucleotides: TGTGCCAGCAGTGGACAGGGACGGCTCTATGGCTACACCTTC.